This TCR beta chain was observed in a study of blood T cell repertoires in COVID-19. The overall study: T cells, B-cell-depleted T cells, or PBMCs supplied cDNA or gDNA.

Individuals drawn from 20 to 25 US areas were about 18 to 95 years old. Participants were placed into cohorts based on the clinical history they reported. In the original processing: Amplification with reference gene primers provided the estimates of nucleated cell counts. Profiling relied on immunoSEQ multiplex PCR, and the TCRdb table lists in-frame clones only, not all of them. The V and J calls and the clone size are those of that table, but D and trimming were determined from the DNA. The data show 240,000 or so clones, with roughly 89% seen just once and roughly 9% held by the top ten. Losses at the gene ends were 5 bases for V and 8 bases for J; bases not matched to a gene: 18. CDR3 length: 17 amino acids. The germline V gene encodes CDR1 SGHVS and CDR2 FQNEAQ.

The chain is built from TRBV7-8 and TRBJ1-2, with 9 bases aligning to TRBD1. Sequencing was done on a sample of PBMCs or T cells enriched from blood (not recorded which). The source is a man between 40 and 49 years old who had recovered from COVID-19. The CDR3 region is CASSAYPAGTGYFGYTF. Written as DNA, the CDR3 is TGTGCCAGCAGCGCATACCCCGCAGGGACAGGGTACTTCGGCTACACCTTC. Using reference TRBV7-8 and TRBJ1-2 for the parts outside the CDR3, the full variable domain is GAGVSQSPRYKVAKRGQDVALRCDPISGHVSLFWYQQALGQGPEFLTYFQNEAQLDKSGLPSDRFFAERPEGSVSTLKIQRTQQEDSAVYLCASSAYPAGTGYFGYTFGSGTRLTVV.